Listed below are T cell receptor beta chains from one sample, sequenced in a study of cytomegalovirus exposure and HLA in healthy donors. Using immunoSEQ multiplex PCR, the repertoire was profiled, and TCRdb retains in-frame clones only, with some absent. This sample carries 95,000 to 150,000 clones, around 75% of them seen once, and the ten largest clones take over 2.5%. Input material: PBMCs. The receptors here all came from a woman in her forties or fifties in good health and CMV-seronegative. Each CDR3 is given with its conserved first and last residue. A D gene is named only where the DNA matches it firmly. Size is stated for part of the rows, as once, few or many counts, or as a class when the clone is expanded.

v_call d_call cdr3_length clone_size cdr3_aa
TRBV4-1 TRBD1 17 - CASSQDIVGTGSEKLFF
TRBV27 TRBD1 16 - CASSSHRQGGSEKLFF
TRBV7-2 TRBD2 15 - CASSLLSREASEQYF
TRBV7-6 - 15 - CASSLGATSTDTQYF
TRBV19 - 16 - CASRRTRQGARETQYF
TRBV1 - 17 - CTSSPGCLPSGVYEQYF
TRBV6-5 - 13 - CASSSNSLYEQYF
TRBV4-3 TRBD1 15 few CASSRRTGGGEKLFF
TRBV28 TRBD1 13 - CASRGTGGETQYF
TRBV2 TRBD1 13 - CASMTGLNTEAFF
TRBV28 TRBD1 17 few CASSQNPGQGFGNEQFF
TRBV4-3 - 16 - CASSQDNRETTDTQYF
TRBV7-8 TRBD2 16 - CASSLEEREGGDEQFF
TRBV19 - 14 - CASSQLSGANVLTF
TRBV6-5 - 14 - CASSYSMRNTEAFF
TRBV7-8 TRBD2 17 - CASSLWVAGGYDNEQFF
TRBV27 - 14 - CASISTGGTDTQYF
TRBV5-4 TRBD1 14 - CASSWRTGENGYTF
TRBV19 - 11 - CASSTGGEQYF
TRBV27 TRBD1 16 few CASSLTGTAHNSPLHF
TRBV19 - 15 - CASSIPQGGKTEAFF
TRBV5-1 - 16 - CASSLPGTVGTDTQYF
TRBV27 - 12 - CASSLQGETQYF
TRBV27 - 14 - CASSFVAADEKLFF
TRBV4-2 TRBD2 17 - CASSQDRSGNSYNEQFF
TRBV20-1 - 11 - CSAEQAYEQYF
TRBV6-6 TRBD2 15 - CASSYSGGGGETQYF
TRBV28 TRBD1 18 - CASSLPPWTGGRPQPQHF
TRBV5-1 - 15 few CASRESGYEEEKLFF
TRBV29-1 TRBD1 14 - CSAAGQGESYEQYF